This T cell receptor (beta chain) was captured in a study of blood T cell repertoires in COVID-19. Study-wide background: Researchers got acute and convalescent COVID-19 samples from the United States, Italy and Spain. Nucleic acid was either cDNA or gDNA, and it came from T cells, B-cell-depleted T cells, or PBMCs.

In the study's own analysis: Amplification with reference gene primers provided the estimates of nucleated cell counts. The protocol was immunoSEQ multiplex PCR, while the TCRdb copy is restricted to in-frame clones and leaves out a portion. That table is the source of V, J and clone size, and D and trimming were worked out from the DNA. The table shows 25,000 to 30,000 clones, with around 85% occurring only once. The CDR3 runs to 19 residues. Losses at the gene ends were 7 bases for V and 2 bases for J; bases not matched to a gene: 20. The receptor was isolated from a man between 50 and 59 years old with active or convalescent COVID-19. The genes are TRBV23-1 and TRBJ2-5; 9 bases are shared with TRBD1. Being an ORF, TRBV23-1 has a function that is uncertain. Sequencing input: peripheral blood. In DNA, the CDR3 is TGCGCCAGCACCTTACGAGGAGGGTTTCGGACAGGGGAACAAGAGACCCAGTACTTC. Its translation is CASTLRGGFRTGEQETQYF.